This note documents a single TCR beta chain sequence. Its antigen is undetermined. The V and J ends lost 3 bases and 6 bases, in that order; junction bases with no gene match: 12. CDR1 is SGHTA and CDR2 is FQGNSA in the germline V gene. This CDR3 has 18 amino acids. This specimen comes from a study of shared clonotypes between healthy human individuals. Findings of the study overall: Blood was the sole source, and tissue repertoires probably differ. Clonotypes which were not shared had lower generation probabilities than clonotypes that all four donors shared.

Genomic DNA of every subset was divided equally among multiple immunoSEQ plates. Only in-frame clones appear in the TCRdb table, and some are missing; sequencing was by immunoSEQ multiplex PCR. Of roughly 530,000 clones listed, 96% are singletons. Sample: naive CD4+ T cells sorted from blood. The subset here: CD45RA+ positively selected. The rearrangement joins TRBV7-2 to TRBJ2-7; 15 bases fit TRBD2. This TCR came from a woman between 25 and 40 years old in good health. CDR3 in amino acids: CASSFNLGLAGGGGEQYF. The CDR3 nucleotides are TGTGCCAGCAGCTTCAACCTTGGACTAGCGGGAGGGGGAGGCGAGCAGTACTTC.